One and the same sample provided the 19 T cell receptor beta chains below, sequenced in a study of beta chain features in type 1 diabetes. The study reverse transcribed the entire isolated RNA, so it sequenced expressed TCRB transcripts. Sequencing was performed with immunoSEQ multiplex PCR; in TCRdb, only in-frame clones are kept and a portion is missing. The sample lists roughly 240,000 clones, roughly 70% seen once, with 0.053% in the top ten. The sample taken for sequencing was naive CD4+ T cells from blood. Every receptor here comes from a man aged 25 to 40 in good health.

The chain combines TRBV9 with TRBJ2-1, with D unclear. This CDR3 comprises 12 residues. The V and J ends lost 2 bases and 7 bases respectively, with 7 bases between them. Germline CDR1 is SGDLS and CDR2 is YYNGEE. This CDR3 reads CASSVVLNEQFF. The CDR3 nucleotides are TGTGCCAGCAGCGTGGTCCTAAATGAGCAGTTCTTC.

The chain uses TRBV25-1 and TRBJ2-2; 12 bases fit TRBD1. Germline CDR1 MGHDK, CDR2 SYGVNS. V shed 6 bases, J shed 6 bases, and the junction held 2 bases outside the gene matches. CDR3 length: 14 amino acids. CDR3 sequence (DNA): TGTGCCAGCAGGGGACAGGGGGCGGCCGGGGAGCTGTTTTTT. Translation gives CASRGQGAAGELFF.

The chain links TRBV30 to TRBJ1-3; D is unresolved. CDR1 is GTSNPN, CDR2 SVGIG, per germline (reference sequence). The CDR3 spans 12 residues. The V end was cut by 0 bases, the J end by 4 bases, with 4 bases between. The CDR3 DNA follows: TGTGCCTGGAGTGTTACCGGAAACACCATATATTTT. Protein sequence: CAWSVTGNTIYF.

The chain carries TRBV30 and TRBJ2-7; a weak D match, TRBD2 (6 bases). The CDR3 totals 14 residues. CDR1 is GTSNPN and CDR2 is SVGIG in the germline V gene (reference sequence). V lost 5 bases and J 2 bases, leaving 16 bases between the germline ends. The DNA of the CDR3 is TGTGCCTGGGGGGGGACCGCGTCCGCCTACGAGCAGTACTTC. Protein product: CAWGGTASAYEQYF. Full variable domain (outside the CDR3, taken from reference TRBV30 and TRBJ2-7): SQTIHQWPATLVQPVGSPLSLECTVEGTSNPNLYWYRQAAGRGLQLLFYSVGIGQISSEVPQNLSASRPQDRQFILSSKKLLLSDSGFYLCAWGGTASAYEQYFGPGTRLTVT.

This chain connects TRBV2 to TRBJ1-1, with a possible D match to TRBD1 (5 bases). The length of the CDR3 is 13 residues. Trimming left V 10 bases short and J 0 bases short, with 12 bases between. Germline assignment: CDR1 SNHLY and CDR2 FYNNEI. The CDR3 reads CATEDSLNTEAFF. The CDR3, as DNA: TGTGCCACCGAAGACAGCCTGAACACTGAAGCTTTCTTT.

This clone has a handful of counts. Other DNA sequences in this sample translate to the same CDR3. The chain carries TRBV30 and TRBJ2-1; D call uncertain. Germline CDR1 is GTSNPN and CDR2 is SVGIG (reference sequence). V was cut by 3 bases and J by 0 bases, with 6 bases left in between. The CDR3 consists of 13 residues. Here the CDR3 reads CAWSLSSYNEQFF. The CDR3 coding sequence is TGTGCCTGGAGCTTGAGCTCCTACAATGAGCAGTTCTTC.

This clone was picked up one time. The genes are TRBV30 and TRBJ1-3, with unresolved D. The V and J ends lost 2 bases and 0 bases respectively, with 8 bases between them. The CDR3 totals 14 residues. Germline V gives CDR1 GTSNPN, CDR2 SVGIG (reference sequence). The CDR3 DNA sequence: TGTGCCTGGAGTACGGAAAGCTCTGGAAACACCATATATTTT. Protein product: CAWSTESSGNTIYF.

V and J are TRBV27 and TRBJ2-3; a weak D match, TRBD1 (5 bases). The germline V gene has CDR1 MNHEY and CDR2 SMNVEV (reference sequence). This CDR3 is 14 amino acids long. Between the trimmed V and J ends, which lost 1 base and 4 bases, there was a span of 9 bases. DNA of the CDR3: TGTGCCAGCAGTTTATTCTGGGGCGCAGATACGCAGTATTTT. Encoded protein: CASSLFWGADTQYF.

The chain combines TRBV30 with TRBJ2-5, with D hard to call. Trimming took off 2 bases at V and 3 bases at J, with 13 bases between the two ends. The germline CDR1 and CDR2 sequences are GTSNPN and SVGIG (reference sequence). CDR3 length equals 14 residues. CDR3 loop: CAWSSPRHEETQYF. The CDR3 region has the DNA TGTGCCTGGAGTAGTCCAAGGCACGAAGAGACCCAGTACTTC.

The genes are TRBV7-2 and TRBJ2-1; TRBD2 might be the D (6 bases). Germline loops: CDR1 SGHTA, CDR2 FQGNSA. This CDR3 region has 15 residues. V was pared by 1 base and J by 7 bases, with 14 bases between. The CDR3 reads CASSLEGTLGNEQFF. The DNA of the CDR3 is TGTGCCAGCAGCTTAGAAGGGACTTTGGGGAATGAGCAGTTCTTC.

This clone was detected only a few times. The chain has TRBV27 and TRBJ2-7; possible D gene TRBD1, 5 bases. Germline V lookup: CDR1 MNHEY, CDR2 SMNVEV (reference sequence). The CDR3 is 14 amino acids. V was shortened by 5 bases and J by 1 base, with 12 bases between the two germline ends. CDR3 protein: CASSPRTPSYEQYF. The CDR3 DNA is TGTGCCAGCAGTCCACGGACACCTTCCTACGAGCAGTACTTC.

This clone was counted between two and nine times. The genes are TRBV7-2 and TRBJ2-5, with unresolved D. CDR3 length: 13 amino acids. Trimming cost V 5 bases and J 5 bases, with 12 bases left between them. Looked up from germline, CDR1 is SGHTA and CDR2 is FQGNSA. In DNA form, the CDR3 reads TGTGCCAGCAGCCTCCGATCGACGGAGACCCAGTACTTC. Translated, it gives CASSLRSTETQYF.

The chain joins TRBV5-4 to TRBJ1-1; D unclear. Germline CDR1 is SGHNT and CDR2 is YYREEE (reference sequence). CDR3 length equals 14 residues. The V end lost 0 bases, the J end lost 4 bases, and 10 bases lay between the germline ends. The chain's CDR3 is CASSLEPGFTEAFF. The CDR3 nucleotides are TGTGCCAGCAGCTTGGAGCCAGGTTTCACTGAAGCTTTCTTT.

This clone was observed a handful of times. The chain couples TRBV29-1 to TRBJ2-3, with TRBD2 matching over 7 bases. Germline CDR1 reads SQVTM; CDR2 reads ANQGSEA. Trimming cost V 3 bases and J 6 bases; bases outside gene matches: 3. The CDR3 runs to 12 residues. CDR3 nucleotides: TGCAGCGTTGAGAGCGGGGAGGATACGCAGTATTTT. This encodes CSVESGEDTQYF.

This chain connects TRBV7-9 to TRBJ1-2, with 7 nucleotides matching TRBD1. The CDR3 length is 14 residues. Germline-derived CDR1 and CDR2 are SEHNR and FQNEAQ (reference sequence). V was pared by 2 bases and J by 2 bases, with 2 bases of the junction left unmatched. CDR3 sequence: CASSLSTGNYGYTF. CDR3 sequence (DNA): TGTGCCAGCAGCTTATCGACAGGGAACTATGGCTACACCTTC.

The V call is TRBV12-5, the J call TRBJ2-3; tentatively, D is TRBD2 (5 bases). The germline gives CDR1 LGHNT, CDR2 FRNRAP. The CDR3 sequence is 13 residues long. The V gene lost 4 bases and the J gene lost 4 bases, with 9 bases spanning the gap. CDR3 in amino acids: CASGSGGPDTQYF. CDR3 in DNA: TGTGCTAGTGGTTCCGGAGGCCCAGATACGCAGTATTTT.

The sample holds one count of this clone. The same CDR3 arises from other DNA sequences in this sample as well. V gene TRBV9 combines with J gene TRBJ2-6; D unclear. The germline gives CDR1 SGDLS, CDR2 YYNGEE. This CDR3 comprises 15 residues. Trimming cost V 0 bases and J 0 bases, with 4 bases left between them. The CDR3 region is CASSVDSSGANVLTF. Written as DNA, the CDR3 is TGTGCCAGCAGCGTAGATAGCTCTGGGGCCAACGTCCTGACTTTC.

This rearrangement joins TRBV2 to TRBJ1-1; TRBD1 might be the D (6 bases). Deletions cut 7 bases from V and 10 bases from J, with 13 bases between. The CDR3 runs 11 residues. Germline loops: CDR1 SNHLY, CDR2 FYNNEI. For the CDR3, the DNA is TGTGCCAGCACGGAAACAGGGAGAGCTTTCTTT. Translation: CASTETGRAFF.

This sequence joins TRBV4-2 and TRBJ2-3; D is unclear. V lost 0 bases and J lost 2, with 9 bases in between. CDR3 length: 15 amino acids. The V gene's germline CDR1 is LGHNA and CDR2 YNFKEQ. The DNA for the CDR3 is TGTGCCAGCAGCCAAGATGGGTCTGACACAGATACGCAGTATTTT. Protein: CASSQDGSDTDTQYF.